This T cell receptor beta chain was obtained from a study of OX40 agonist ivuxolimab in advanced cancers. Study at large: Patients were treated with ivuxolimab, an agonistic anti-OX40 (CD134) antibody. Patients with hepatocellular carcinoma, melanoma, renal cell or head and neck cancer made up the dose-escalation patients. Study-wide findings and caveats: Clonal expansion among partial responders at 0.1-3.0 mg/kg ranked near the lowest. The CD4+ and CD8+ T cells in the blood had expanded clonally by week 6 at 0.1 to 3.0 mg/kg.

Assay: immunoSEQ multiplex PCR; the TCRdb copy retains only in-frame clones and omits some. This sample carries just over 90,000 clones, 90% to 95% of them seen once, and the ten largest clones take roughly 2.6%. Note on this clone: What it binds is not known.

The V segment lost 0 bases and the J segment 3 bases; nucleotides outside the gene matches: 5. Looked up from germline, CDR1 is MGHRA and CDR2 is YSYEKL. The CDR3 spans 15 residues. This sequence was found in an adult with an advanced solid tumor such as melanoma, head and neck, liver or kidney cancer. The chain recombines TRBV4-1 with TRBJ2-7; 7 nucleotides line up with TRBD1. Sequencing used CD4+ or CD8+ T cells sorted from blood, obtained in a trial of the OX40 agonist ivuxolimab. The CDR3 DNA sequence: TGCGCCAGCAGCCAAGATCGGGACAGATACTACGAGCAGTACTTC. Amino acids: CASSQDRDRYYEQYF.